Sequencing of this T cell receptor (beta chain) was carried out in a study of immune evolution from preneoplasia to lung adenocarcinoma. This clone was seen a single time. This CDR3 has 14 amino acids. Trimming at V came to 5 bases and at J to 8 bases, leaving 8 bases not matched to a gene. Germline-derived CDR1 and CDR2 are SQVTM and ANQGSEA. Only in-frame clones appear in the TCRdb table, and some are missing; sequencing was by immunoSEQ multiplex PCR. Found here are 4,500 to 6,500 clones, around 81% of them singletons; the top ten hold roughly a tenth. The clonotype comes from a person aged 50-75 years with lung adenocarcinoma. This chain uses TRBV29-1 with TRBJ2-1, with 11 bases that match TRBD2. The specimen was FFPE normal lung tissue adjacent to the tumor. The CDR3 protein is CSVRFLAGGYEQFF. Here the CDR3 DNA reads TGCAGCGTTCGTTTCCTAGCGGGGGGCTATGAGCAGTTCTTC.